This TCR beta chain was retrieved from a study of T-cell reconstitution after alpha-beta-depleted transplantation in children. The study, taken as a whole, reports: Expanded clones from the graft, numbering several hundred, reportedly supplied alpha-beta T cells about two months after transplant. T-cell counts and diversity were attributed mostly to newly produced T cells one year after transplant. Surviving thymic progenitors and recipient T cells were the source of high TCRbeta diversity at day 60 in some patients.

Unique molecular identifiers tagged the TCRbeta library. TCRdb ran MiXCR on the PCR reads and lists one entry per CDR3 protein. The data show 500,000 to 600,000 distinct CDR3 sequences, 25% to 30% seen once. This clonotype was detected ten times or more. The antigen remains unidentified. The CDR3 has 12 amino acids. The V end was cut by 8 bases, the J end by 0 bases, with 5 bases between. The material sequenced was PBMCs, taken before TCRalphabeta/CD19-depleted stem cell transplant. This sequence originates from a boy less than two years old with Wiskott-Aldrich syndrome, due to receive a stem cell transplant. The chain couples TRBV12-3 or TRBV12-4 to TRBJ2-1, with a tentative D call TRBD2 (5 bases). DNA for the CDR3: TGTGCCAGCGCGGGCTCCTACAATGAGCAGTTCTTC. It specifies CASAGSYNEQFF.